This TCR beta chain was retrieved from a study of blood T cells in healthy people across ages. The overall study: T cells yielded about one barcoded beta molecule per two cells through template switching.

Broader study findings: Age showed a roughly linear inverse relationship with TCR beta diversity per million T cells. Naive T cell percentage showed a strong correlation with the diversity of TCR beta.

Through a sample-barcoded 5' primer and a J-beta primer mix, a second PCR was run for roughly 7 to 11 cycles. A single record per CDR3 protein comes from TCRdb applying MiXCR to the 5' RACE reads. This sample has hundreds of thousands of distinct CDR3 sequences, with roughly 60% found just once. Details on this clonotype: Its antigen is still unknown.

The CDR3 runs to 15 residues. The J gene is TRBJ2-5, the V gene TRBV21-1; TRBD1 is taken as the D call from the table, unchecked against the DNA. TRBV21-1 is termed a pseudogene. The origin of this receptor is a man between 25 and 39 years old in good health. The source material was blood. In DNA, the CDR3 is TGTGCCAGCAGCAAAGAGGACAATTTCTCAGAGACCCAGTACTTC. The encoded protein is CASSKEDNFSETQYF.